The sequence of this T cell receptor (beta chain) was determined in a study of monozygotic twins with inflammatory bowel disease. TCRdb re-called the 5' RACE reads; every CDR3 protein appears as one record, without DNA. There are about 160,000 distinct CDR3 sequences in the sample, with 2.8% held by the top ten. The CDR3 is made up of 12 amino acids. Source material: blood. The chain has TRBV12-3 or TRBV12-4 and TRBJ1-3. The receptor was derived from a human donor with ulcerative colitis or Crohn's disease, or a healthy co-twin of an affected twin (not recorded which). The CDR3 loop is CASSPVPNTIYF.